These 20 T cell receptor beta chains came from one sample sequenced in a study of T cells in Graves' hyperthyroidism and ophthalmopathy. Amplified TCR beta CDR3 regions derived from RNA transcripts. The TCR CDR3 first-round RT-PCR relied on the HTBI primer set. TCRdb called the multiplex PCR reads again in MiXCR, with one record for every CDR3 protein. The repertoire holds under 700,000 distinct CDR3 sequences, with roughly 17% as singletons. What was sequenced was blood. The receptors originated from a woman aged 18-35 years with Graves' hyperthyroidism.

The V gene is TRBV9, the J gene TRBJ2-2; possibly TRBD1 or TRBD2 for D (5 bases each). The CDR3 runs 15 residues. Germline CDR1 SGDLS, CDR2 YYNGEE. Trimming cost V 2 bases and J 4 bases, with 12 bases left between them. Here the CDR3 DNA reads TGTGCCAGCAGCGTTATTAGTGGGGGCACCGGGGAGCTGTTTTTT. Amino acids: CASSVISGGTGELFF.

This clonotype was counted many times. The chain recombines TRBV28 with TRBJ2-5; 7 bases map to TRBD2. The CDR3 sequence is 15 residues long. Germline loops: CDR1 MDHEN, CDR2 SYDVKM. J lost 2 bases, V lost 8 bases, and 11 bases had no gene match. CDR3 DNA sequence: TGTGCCAGCGGCGCTAGCGGAGAATTACAAGAGACCCAGTACTTC. Translation: CASGASGELQETQYF.

The chain links TRBV7-9 to TRBJ2-1, with unresolved D. V was pared by 1 base and J by 11 bases, with 9 bases between. This CDR3 has 12 residues. The germline V gene encodes CDR1 SEHNR and CDR2 FQNEAQ (reference sequence). CDR3 residues: CASSLEGHQQFF. CDR3 DNA sequence: TGTGCCAGCAGCTTAGAGGGCCACCAGCAGTTCTTC. Full variable domain (remainder filled in from reference TRBV7-9 and TRBJ2-1): DTGVSQNPRHKITKRGQNVTFRCDPISEHNRLYWYRQTLGQGPEFLTYFQNEAQLEKSRLLSDRFSAERPKGSFSTLEIQRTEQGDSAMYLCASSLEGHQQFFGPGTRLTVL.

This clonotype was recorded many times. The V call is TRBV4-2, the J call TRBJ2-5, with TRBD2 identical over 8 bases. This CDR3 comprises 15 residues. V was clipped by 4 bases and J by 1 base; unmatched bases: 5. Germline values: CDR1 LGHNA, CDR2 YNFKEQ. The CDR3 spells CASSRAGGFQETQYF. The CDR3 DNA reads TGTGCCAGCAGCCGTGCGGGGGGCTTCCAAGAGACCCAGTACTTC.

This clonotype appeared once. This may arise from a read error, as a much more abundant clone is one base away. The genes are TRBV20-1 and TRBJ2-7; TRBD2 matches 14 bases. From germline, CDR1 is DFQATT and CDR2 SNEGSKA (reference sequence). This CDR3 is built from 17 residues. The CDR3 coding sequence is TGCAGTGCTAGAGATAGGGGACTAGCGGGAGAAGCGGGCGAGCTGTACTTC. As protein: CSARDRGLAGEAGELYF.

This clonotype occurred a few times. V usage is TRBV6-5 and J usage is TRBJ2-7, with D perhaps matching TRBD1 (6 bases). The CDR3 length is 13 residues. Germline V lookup: CDR1 MNHEY, CDR2 SVGAGI. V was clipped by 2 bases and J by 5 bases, with 10 bases between them. The CDR3 spells CASSYGEGDEQYF. CDR3 coding DNA: TGTGCCAGCAGTTACGGAGAGGGGGACGAGCAGTACTTC.

This clonotype was detected ten times or more. The chain employs TRBV5-1 and TRBJ2-7; 7 positions agree with TRBD1. The J segment lost 2 bases and the V segment lost 4 bases, leaving 6 bases of the junction unmatched. The germline V gene encodes CDR1 SGHRS and CDR2 YFSETQ. CDR3 length: 14 residues. The CDR3 region is CASSPGQLTYEQYF. The CDR3 DNA reads TGCGCCAGCAGCCCGGGACAGTTAACCTACGAGCAGTACTTC. Full variable domain (remainder filled in from reference TRBV5-1 and TRBJ2-7): KAGVTQTPRYLIKTRGQQVTLSCSPISGHRSVSWYQQTPGQGLQFLFEYFSETQRNKGNFPGRFSGRQFSNSRSEMNVSTLELGDSALYLCASSPGQLTYEQYFGPGTRLTVT.

The V gene is TRBV7-2, the J gene TRBJ2-2; a weak D match, TRBD2 (5 bases). The germline V and J ends were trimmed by 2 bases and 5 bases, with 15 bases remaining between them. Per germline, CDR1 SGHTA and CDR2 FQGNSA. This CDR3 contains 16 residues. As DNA, the CDR3 is TGTGCCAGCAGCTTACAGGCGGATAGAGGGACCGGGGAGCTGTTTTTT. Protein: CASSLQADRGTGELFF.

This clonotype has a count of ten or more. The chain joins TRBV24-1 to TRBJ1-1; D possibly corresponds to TRBD1 (5 bases). The CDR3 loop spans 14 amino acids. Germline CDR1 KGHDR, CDR2 SFDVKD. V was cut by 3 bases and J by 1 base, with 8 bases left in between. The CDR3 DNA reads as TGTGCCACCAGTGATGACAGCCCGAACACTGAAGCTTTCTTT. Its protein product is CATSDDSPNTEAFF.

The chain is built from TRBV19 and TRBJ2-1, with D unresolved. From germline, CDR1 is LNHDA and CDR2 SQIVND (reference sequence). V gave up 3 bases and J gave up 4 bases, with 13 bases separating them. This CDR3 has 15 residues. In nucleotides, the CDR3 is TGTGCCAGTAGTATTTTTAGGGCAGAATACAATGAGCAGTTCTTC. Its protein product is CASSIFRAEYNEQFF.

This clonotype was detected a few times. The chain uses TRBV28 and TRBJ1-2; TRBD1 might be the D (5 bases). Germline values: CDR1 MDHEN, CDR2 SYDVKM. The CDR3 covers 14 residues. V lost 7 bases and J lost 6, with 18 bases in between. This chain's CDR3 is CASTIPGRGDGYTF. The CDR3 DNA is TGTGCCAGCACCATTCCGGGACGAGGGGATGGCTACACCTTC.

This clonotype was recorded only once. Since a much larger clone is just one base distant, this may be a read error. The genes are TRBV20-1 and TRBJ2-1, with a weak D call TRBD2 (6 bases). This CDR3 spans 13 amino acids. The germline V gene encodes CDR1 DFQATT and CDR2 SNEGSKA (reference sequence). In nucleotides, the CDR3 is TGCAGTGCTAGCAGGGCGGACTACAATGAGCACTTCTTC. It specifies CSASRADYNEHFF.

This clonotype was picked up a small number of times. The chain uses TRBV11-2 and TRBJ1-2; 8 nucleotides line up with TRBD1. Germline V gene data show CDR1 as SGHAT and CDR2 as FQNNGV. CDR3 length: 15 residues. The V and J ends lost 7 bases and 7 bases, in that order; junction bases with no gene match: 14. The CDR3 protein is CASNNHNRGWAGYTF. In DNA form, the CDR3 reads TGTGCCAGCAACAATCACAACAGGGGGTGGGCTGGCTACACCTTC.

Points on this clonotype: This may come from a read error, since a much larger clone is one base off. The chain joins TRBV10-1 to TRBJ1-6; D gene ambiguous. The CDR3 is 14 amino acids. Germline CDR1 WNHNN, CDR2 SYGVQD (reference sequence). V was shortened by 4 bases and J by 9 bases, with 13 bases between the two germline ends. CDR3 sequence reads: CASSGLKFSSPLHF. The CDR3 DNA reads TGCGCCAGCAGTGGGTTGAAATTTAGTTCACCCCTCCACTTT.

There are a few counts of this clonotype. This chain links TRBV5-1 with TRBJ1-5, with 9 nucleotides matching TRBD1. Unmatched junction bases numbered 9, after V lost 4 bases and J lost 7 bases. Germline CDR1 is SGHRS and CDR2 is YFSETQ. This CDR3 region has 15 residues. The DNA for the CDR3 is TGCGCCAGCAGCCCGGGGACAGGGATAGAGCAGCCCCAGCATTTT. This sequence encodes CASSPGTGIEQPQHF.

The chain recombines TRBV7-2 with TRBJ1-1, with a tentative D call TRBD1 (5 bases). V shed 4 bases and J shed 6 bases, with 15 bases lying between them. The CDR3 is 14 amino acids. CDR1 SGHTA and CDR2 FQGNSA come from the germline V gene. The CDR3 DNA reads TGTGCCAGCAGCTCCCGCGGGGGTTCCCCTGAAGCTTTCTTT. Encoded protein: CASSSRGGSPEAFF.

This clonotype was recorded a few times. The chain uses TRBV6-1 and TRBJ1-2, with a weak D call TRBD1 (5 bases). The CDR3 runs 13 residues. The V and J ends lost 5 bases and 7 bases respectively, with 14 bases between them. CDR1 and CDR2 from the germline V gene are MNHNS and SASEGT. This CDR3 is CASSPGPSFGYTF. CDR3 coding DNA: TGTGCCAGCAGTCCGGGACCGTCTTTTGGCTACACCTTC.

This clonotype was seen many times. This rearrangement joins TRBV7-9 to TRBJ2-1; 14 bases fit TRBD2. Germline V gene lookup returns CDR1 SEHNR and CDR2 FQNEAQ (reference sequence). The CDR3 loop spans 17 amino acids. The V and J ends lost 3 bases and 5 bases, in that order; junction bases with no gene match: 6. The CDR3 is CASSFRTSGRPNNEQFF. DNA for the CDR3: TGTGCCAGCAGCTTCCGGACTAGCGGGAGGCCCAACAATGAGCAGTTCTTC.

This sequence joins TRBV19 and TRBJ1-5, with D perhaps TRBD1 (5 bases). CDR3 length: 13 residues. Germline CDR1 is LNHDA and CDR2 is SQIVND (reference sequence). V was shortened by 6 bases and J by 7 bases, with 13 bases between the two germline ends. This CDR3 is CASSIQEGQPQHF. CDR3 in DNA: TGTGCCAGTAGCATACAGGAGGGACAGCCCCAGCATTTT.

In its sample, this clonotype was seen many times. The J gene is TRBJ2-1, the V gene TRBV15; 7 bases agree with TRBD1. V lost 1 base to trimming and J lost 5 bases; unmatched junction nucleotides: 8. The CDR3 runs 16 residues. From germline, CDR1 is LNHNV and CDR2 YYDKDF (reference sequence). CDR3 in DNA: TGTGCCACCAGCAGAGCACGACAGGGCATTCACAATGAGCAGTTCTTC. This gives the protein CATSRARQGIHNEQFF.